The table lists the clone carrying this TCR beta chain with a few counts. Its specificity is unknown. The sample is drawn from a study of blood T cells in healthy people across ages. Germline V CDR1 and CDR2: MNHEY, SVGEGT. V was shortened by 7 bases and J by 4 bases, with 8 bases between the two germline ends. The CDR3 contains 11 residues. Points from the study as a whole: In long-lived donors, naive CD4+ cell counts and diversity exceeded those of aged donors. There was a strong correlation between TCR beta diversity and naive T cell percentage.

It was with a sample-barcoded 5' primer and a J-beta primer mix that a second PCR of roughly 6 to 12 cycles was run. TCRdb redid the calling of the 5' RACE reads with MiXCR, one entry per CDR3 protein. The sample lists under 700,000 distinct CDR3 sequences; more than 20% were seen once. The data were also submitted as part of a second study, on T cells of mothers and their children. That study adds: Each 15 ul cDNA reaction used roughly 1.6 ug RNA; all RNA was used.

The sample consisted of blood. This TCR was recovered from a boy younger than 18 in good health. The chain joins TRBV6-2 or TRBV6-3 to TRBJ2-7; a weak D match, TRBD2 (6 bases). The CDR3 nucleotides read TGTGCCAGCATTCGGGGGTACGAGCAGTACTTC. Its translation: CASIRGYEQYF.